This paragraph reports one T cell receptor (beta chain). The use of a sample-barcoded 5' primer and a J-beta primer mix characterized a second PCR of roughly 6 to 11 cycles. CDR3-containing paired-end reads numbering at least 3 million came from each sample. MiXCR was run by TCRdb on the 5' RACE reads, yielding one entry per CDR3 protein. The sample yields under 850,000 distinct CDR3 sequences, 30% to 45% seen once. The sample belongs to a study of blood T cells in healthy people across ages. The germline V gene has CDR1 SQVTM and CDR2 ANQGSEA. V lost 1 base and J lost 2; bases outside the gene matches: 6. The CDR3 spans 15 residues.

The receptor was isolated from a man aged 18 to 30 in good health. This rearrangement joins TRBV29-1 to TRBJ1-1, with TRBD1 matching 8 bases. The source material was blood. The CDR3 spells CSVEVGQGLNTEAFF. CDR3 DNA: TGCAGCGTTGAAGTTGGACAGGGCCTAAACACTGAAGCTTTCTTT.